This T cell receptor beta chain was retrieved from a study of blood T cell repertoires in COVID-19. V lost 4 bases and J lost 4, with 14 bases in between. Germline V gives CDR1 SGDLS, CDR2 YYNGEE. The CDR3 has 14 residues. Using immunoSEQ multiplex PCR, the repertoire was profiled, and TCRdb retains in-frame clones only, with some absent. Counted here are about 74,000 clones, approximately 85% occurring once; the ten biggest clones make up around 35%. This clone was counted once. The TCR originated in a man in his 70s with acute or convalescent COVID-19. The chain couples TRBV9 to TRBJ2-5; D possibly corresponds to TRBD2 (6 bases). What was sequenced was peripheral blood. CDR3 residues: CASSFWKGGETQYF. The CDR3 nucleotides are TGTGCCAGCAGCTTTTGGAAGGGAGGAGAGACCCAGTACTTC. The full variable domain, with the rest looked up from reference TRBV9 and TRBJ2-5, is DSGVTQTPKHLITATGQRVTLRCSPRSGDLSVYWYQQSLDQGLQFLIQYYNGEERAKGNILERFSAQQFPDLHSELNLSSLELGDSALYFCASSFWKGGETQYFGPGTRLLVL.